This TCR beta chain stems from a study of Ad26.COV2.S vaccination and SARS-CoV-2 variants (dated by TCRdb to the early 2020s). With respect to the entire study: Vaccine-arm donors came from COV1001, a multicentre, randomized, double-blind, placebo-controlled phase I-IIa trial of Ad26.COV2.S in healthy adults. Trial participants were randomized into five groups of five, in which low-dose or high-dose Ad26.COV2.S was given once or twice, or placebo was given on both occasions. Ad26.COV2.S was administered intramuscularly at a dose of 5x10^10 or 1x10^11 viral particles, either as one shot or as two shots given 56 days apart. A total of 32 samples were included in the TCR-sequenced set, comprising roughly 19 Ad26.COV2.S vaccine recipients, 5 placebo recipients and 8 SARS-CoV-2 convalescent individuals. Investigators remained blinded to trial group allocation during experiments and outcome assessment. The specificity and breadth of SARS-CoV-2-reactive T cell receptors after Ad26.COV2.S vaccination were assessed by TCRbeta repertoire sequencing. The study at large found these results: Vaccine and placebo recipients had similar non-spike TCR breadth, a finding consistent with the vaccine containing only spike. Higher spike-specific TCR breadth was observed in Ad26.COV2.S recipients than in placebo recipients (P = 0.0014). The authors noted that total T cell responses may have been underestimated by the TCR breadth and depth analyses. After vaccination, spike-specific CD8+ and CD4+ T cell responses were reported to show substantial breadth. Comparing responses between vaccine doses or regimens was not something the study was powered to do.

Clipping removes 3 bases from V and 3 bases from J, with 0 as the unmatched junction base count. Measured from the cysteine to the phenylalanine, the CDR3 is 14 residues long. CDR3 DNA is the only sequence kept; it has 42 bases, read in frame from the first base. The germline V gene specifies KGHSH as CDR1 and LQKENI as CDR2. This specimen's treatment or condition label, per the study, means: some 20 received Ad26.COV2.S at low or high dose, single or two shots; 5 received placebo; per-sample allocation not given. For vaccine and placebo recipients, repertoires were sequenced using samples collected on day 63 after the first injection. Cohort 1b enrolled roughly 25 adults aged 18-55 years at a single site in Boston, USA, between 29 July and 7 August 2020. Ad26.COV2.S consisted of a replication-incompetent adenovirus type 26 vector by which a prefusion-stabilized SARS-CoV-2 spike protein from the original Wuhan strain was expressed.

A word on this clone: The antigen it recognizes is unknown. No much larger clone exists at a distance of one base, and base qualities are not known. In the same sample, other DNA sequences code for this CDR3.

The immunoSEQ Assay was the method used to sequence TCRbeta CDR3 regions. After extraction, genomic DNA underwent amplification by bias-controlled multiplex PCR, followed by high-throughput sequencing. As for the original processing: To quantify the absolute abundance of every unique TCRbeta CDR3 region, sequences were collapsed and filtered. T cell fraction was estimated by normalizing TCRbeta template counts to usable DNA, which was measured by amplifying reference genes present in all nucleated cells. Repertoire TCRs were annotated as SARS-CoV-2-specific when V gene, CDR3 amino acid sequence and J gene were exactly matched to a known reactive TCR set. The reference SARS-CoV-2 TCR set came from MIRA and was filtered for enrichment in COVID-19-positive ImmuneCODE repertoires, removing public or cross-reactive TCRs. Based on the MIRA antigens, annotated TCRs were further analysed at the level of specific ORF or position within ORF. Breadth was defined as the number of annotated unique rearrangements divided by the total number of unique productive rearrangements, and depth was defined as the summed frequency of the annotated unique rearrangements. TCR breadth was compared between groups using two-sided Wilcoxon rank-sum tests. The clones in this table, taken by TCRdb from immuneACCESS, are in-frame only. Not every clone is retained; where verified, under half of the shortfall comes from an unresolved V gene, and the cause of the rest is unknown. The DNA gave D and trimming, while V, J and clone size come from that table. Within this sample are 350,000 to 550,000 clones, with 85% to 90% of them counted one time only. The ten largest clones take up about 2.5% of the sample.

The clonotype comes from a person between 18 and 65 years old who received the Ad26.COV2.S COVID-19 vaccine or a placebo. The sequencing here drew on peripheral blood, taken in a trial of Ad26.COV2.S vaccine versus placebo. This receptor chain uses TRBV18 and TRBJ2-5; 11 central bases correspond to TRBD2. The DNA is as follows: TGTGCCAGCTCACCGACTAGCGGGGAAGAGACCCAGTACTTC. Its translation is CASSPTSGEETQYF.